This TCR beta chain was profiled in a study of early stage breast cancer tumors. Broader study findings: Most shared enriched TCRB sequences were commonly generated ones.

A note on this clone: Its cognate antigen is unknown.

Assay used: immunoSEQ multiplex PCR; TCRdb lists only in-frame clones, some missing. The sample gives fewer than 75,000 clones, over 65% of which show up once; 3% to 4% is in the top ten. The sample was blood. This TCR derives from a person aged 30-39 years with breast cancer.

The CDR3 sequence: CASSLSGRQGINQPQHF. The DNA for the CDR3 is TGTGCCAGCAGTTTATCGGGCAGGCAGGGCATTAATCAGCCCCAGCATTTT. This chain uses TRBV27 with TRBJ1-5; D may be TRBD1 (5 bases). Trimming took off 0 bases at V and 4 bases at J, with 16 bases between the two ends. The CDR3 is 17 amino acids. Germline assignment: CDR1 MNHEY and CDR2 SMNVEV (reference sequence).